What follows are 20 T cell receptor beta chains derived from one specimen sequenced in a study of cytomegalovirus exposure and HLA in healthy donors. The PCR employed 60 Vbeta primers together with 13 Jbeta primers. Assay: immunoSEQ multiplex PCR; the TCRdb copy retains only in-frame clones and omits some. The repertoire holds about 300,000 clones, with about nine tenths as singletons. The sample taken for sequencing was PBMCs. The receptors come from a man aged 40-49 years in good health and CMV-seropositive.

The rearrangement uses TRBV5-1 and TRBJ2-7; 11 bases line up with TRBD1. Germline lookup yields CDR1 SGHRS and CDR2 YFSETQ. The CDR3 extends over 17 amino acids. With 4 bases clipped from V and 6 bases from J, the junction kept 15 bases outside the gene matches. CDR3 sequence reads: CASSPRGTGGTGVEQYF. The CDR3 coding sequence is TGCGCCAGCAGCCCCCGAGGGACAGGGGGGACAGGGGTCGAGCAGTACTTC. The full variable domain, rest sourced from reference TRBV5-1 and TRBJ2-7, is KAGVTQTPRYLIKTRGQQVTLSCSPISGHRSVSWYQQTPGQGLQFLFEYFSETQRNKGNFPGRFSGRQFSNSRSEMNVSTLELGDSALYLCASSPRGTGGTGVEQYFGPGTRLTVT.

This chain links TRBV7-8 with TRBJ2-1; no definite D call. CDR1 and CDR2 from the germline V gene are SGHVS and FQNEAQ. This CDR3 region has 19 residues. Between the trimmed V and J ends, which lost 1 base and 0 bases, there was a span of 19 bases. The CDR3 reads CASSLVVTPRQSSYNEQFF. CDR3 nucleotides: TGTGCCAGCAGCTTAGTGGTGACCCCGCGGCAGAGCTCCTACAATGAGCAGTTCTTC.

The V and J genes are TRBV25-1 and TRBJ2-5; 13 bases line up with TRBD2. CDR1 is MGHDK and CDR2 is SYGVNS in the germline V gene. This CDR3 spans 12 amino acids. After removal of 7 bases from V and 11 bases from J, the junction contained 4 bases not matched to a gene. The CDR3 loop reads CASIETSGRQYF. The CDR3 DNA sequence: TGTGCCAGCATAGAGACTAGCGGGAGGCAGTACTTC.

The chain joins TRBV5-4 to TRBJ2-3, with D possibly TRBD2 on 6 matching bases. The germline CDR1 and CDR2 sequences are SGHNT and YYREEE (reference sequence). V lost 0 bases and J 1 base, leaving 12 bases between the germline ends. The CDR3 has 16 amino acids. CDR3 residues: CASSLDLARGTDTQYF. CDR3 coding DNA: TGTGCCAGCAGCTTGGACCTAGCGAGGGGCACAGATACGCAGTATTTT.

The chain uses TRBV2 and TRBJ2-4, with 9 bases matching TRBD1. Germline V gene sequence: CDR1 SNHLY, CDR2 FYNNEI. The CDR3 sequence is 16 residues long. Unmatched junction bases numbered 11, after V lost 6 bases and J lost 5 bases. CDR3 protein: CASRSPGTGNQNIQYF. CDR3 nucleotide sequence: TGTGCCAGCAGAAGTCCCGGGACAGGGAATCAAAACATTCAGTACTTC.

The chain joins TRBV5-3 to TRBJ1-2, with no clear D. TRBV5-3 is sorted into the ORF group, with uncertain function. V dropped 4 bases and J dropped 0 bases, with 10 bases sitting between them. The CDR3 sequence is 14 residues long. CDR3 in DNA: TGTGCCAGAAGCCTCCCAGAAGCTAACTATGGCTACACCTTC. Translating it yields CARSLPEANYGYTF.

This chain links TRBV25-1 with TRBJ1-2; no reliable D call. The germline V and J ends were trimmed by 1 base and 8 bases, with 20 bases remaining between them. The CDR3 runs to 16 residues. Germline CDR1 MGHDK, CDR2 SYGVNS. The CDR3 nucleotides read TGTGCCAGCAGTGAATCTGGTGCCCTGGCCTCTTTAGGCTACACCTTC. Amino acids: CASSESGALASLGYTF.

V is TRBV27 and J is TRBJ2-4; D may be TRBD1 (6 bases). The CDR3 extends over 15 amino acids. Trimming took 6 bases from V and 7 from J, leaving 19 bases between them. The germline CDR1 and CDR2 sequences are MNHEY and SMNVEV (reference sequence). The CDR3 protein is CASSPTRGHGNIQYF. The CDR3 nucleotides read TGTGCCAGCAGCCCTACCCGGGGACATGGGAACATTCAGTACTTC.

The chain carries TRBV5-1 and TRBJ2-7, with 11 bases matching TRBD1. Trimming at V came to 3 bases and at J to 6 bases, leaving 8 bases not matched to a gene. The CDR3 is 15 residues long. Germline loops: CDR1 SGHRS, CDR2 YFSETQ. CDR3 nucleotide sequence: TGCGCCAGCAGCTGGGGGACAGGGGGATCCCTCGAGCAGTACTTC. This encodes CASSWGTGGSLEQYF.

The rearrangement uses TRBV7-9 and TRBJ2-7, with 11 bases fitting TRBD2. V shed 4 bases and J 0 bases; nucleotides not matched to a gene: 8. The CDR3 has 17 residues. Germline V gene data show CDR1 as SEHNR and CDR2 as FQNEAQ (reference sequence). The CDR3 spells CASSSQVTSGSSYEQYF. CDR3 coding DNA: TGTGCCAGCAGCTCCCAAGTCACTAGCGGGAGCTCCTACGAGCAGTACTTC.

The V and J genes are TRBV27 and TRBJ2-7, with TRBD2 identical over 7 bases. The CDR3 extends over 16 amino acids. With 3 bases clipped from V and 3 bases from J, the junction kept 11 bases outside the gene matches. The germline CDR1 and CDR2 sequences are MNHEY and SMNVEV (reference sequence). The CDR3 DNA sequence: TGTGCCAGCAGTTTGGGGGGGAGGGGACTGGTCTACGAGCAGTACTTC. Residues: CASSLGGRGLVYEQYF.

The rearrangement joins TRBV7-6 to TRBJ2-1; the match to TRBD2 covers 10 bases. The CDR3 has 16 residues. CDR1 SGHVS and CDR2 FNYEAQ come from the germline V gene. With V trimmed by 3 bases and J by 2 bases, 4 bases remained unmatched. The CDR3 reads CASSLRTSGAYNEQFF. CDR3 coding DNA: TGTGCCAGCAGCTTGAGGACTAGCGGAGCCTACAATGAGCAGTTCTTC.

This chain uses TRBV9 with TRBJ2-7; 8 bases are a match to TRBD1. This CDR3 is built from 14 residues. V was pared by 4 bases and J by 3 bases, with 6 bases of the junction left unmatched. Germline assignment: CDR1 SGDLS and CDR2 YYNGEE. The CDR3 spells CASSTGTGDYEQYF. The CDR3 DNA reads as TGTGCCAGCAGCACGGGGACAGGTGACTACGAGCAGTACTTC.

The genes are TRBV6-5 and TRBJ1-3; TRBD1 matches at 8 bases. The V and J ends lost 5 bases and 0 bases, in that order; junction bases with no gene match: 3. The germline V gene encodes CDR1 MNHEY and CDR2 SVGAGI. There are 15 residues in the CDR3. The CDR3 DNA is TGTGCCAGCAGTCCAACAGGGGGCTCTGGAAACACCATATATTTT. Protein sequence: CASSPTGGSGNTIYF.

The chain links TRBV19 to TRBJ2-5, with 10 bases that match TRBD2. Germline CDR1 is LNHDA and CDR2 is SQIVND (reference sequence). The CDR3 runs 17 residues. The V gene end was trimmed by 6 bases and the J gene end by 5 bases; junction bases not matched to a gene: 15. This chain's CDR3 is CASSPLEAGGPGETQYF. DNA of the CDR3: TGTGCCAGTAGCCCTCTCGAAGCGGGAGGGCCGGGGGAGACCCAGTACTTC.

V is TRBV10-3 and J is TRBJ2-5, with D maybe TRBD2 (5 bases). CDR1 ENHRY and CDR2 SYGVKD come from the germline V gene. Trimming took 4 bases from V and 7 from J, leaving 13 bases between them. This CDR3 spans 13 amino acids. The chain's CDR3 is CAISGGDRGTQYF. In DNA form, the CDR3 reads TGTGCCATCAGTGGTGGCGACCGGGGGACCCAGTACTTC.

This clone was seen a single time. This chain connects TRBV29-1 to TRBJ1-1; TRBD1 agrees at 10 bases. Germline assignment: CDR1 SQVTM and CDR2 ANQGSEA. Losses at the gene ends were 1 base for V and 0 bases for J; bases not matched to a gene: 5. The CDR3 loop spans 16 amino acids. The CDR3, as DNA: TGCAGCGTTGAAGGCCTAGGGACAGGGGTGAACACTGAAGCTTTCTTT. It is translated as CSVEGLGTGVNTEAFF.

In its sample, this clone was seen once. The V call is TRBV15, the J call TRBJ1-5, with TRBD1 matching over 10 bases. This CDR3 spans 22 amino acids. V dropped 3 bases and J dropped 4; count of bases not matched to a gene: 24. Germline loops: CDR1 LNHNV, CDR2 YYDKDF (reference sequence). The CDR3 reads CATSRFLVRLTGTGVGNQPQHF. CDR3 nucleotide sequence: TGTGCCACCAGCAGGTTCCTCGTACGTTTAACCGGGACAGGGGTTGGGAATCAGCCCCAGCATTTT.

This chain joins TRBV6-5 and TRBJ2-1; TRBD2 aligns across 10 bases. The V segment lost 6 bases and the J segment 5 bases; nucleotides outside the gene matches: 4. CDR3 length: 14 amino acids. Germline V lookup: CDR1 MNHEY, CDR2 SVGAGI. This CDR3 reads CASRASGSHNEQFF. CDR3 DNA: TGTGCCAGCAGGGCTAGCGGGAGCCACAATGAGCAGTTCTTC.

The chain has TRBV7-2 and TRBJ2-4; TRBD1 aligns across 12 bases. This CDR3 is built from 17 residues. Looked up from germline, CDR1 is SGHTA and CDR2 is FQGNSA. J lost 8 bases, V lost 0 bases, and 8 bases had no gene match. Here the CDR3 DNA reads TGTGCCAGCAGCTTAGCGGGGACAGGGGGCGTCTCGGACATTCAGTACTTC. Protein sequence: CASSLAGTGGVSDIQYF.